These 22 T cell receptor beta chains came from one sample sequenced in a study of vaccination and CD4 T cells after COVID-19. The assay that was used to sequence DNA from cultured CD4+ T cells was the Oncomine TCR Beta short-read assay. TCRdb redid the calling of the PCR reads with MiXCR, one entry per CDR3 protein. The sample lists some 12,000 distinct CDR3 sequences, roughly 66% occurring once. Treatment indicated: approximately 9-day PBMC culture with coronavirus spike peptide pools or control peptides (ViraFEST assay). Antigens for these TCRs are unknown. The source material was CD4+ T cells from blood, cultured in vitro, sampled before SARS-CoV-2 vaccination. The receptors were gathered from a human donor who had recovered from COVID-19.

The chain carries TRBV28 and TRBJ1-3; the D is unclear. This CDR3 has 15 residues. CDR1 MDHEN and CDR2 SYDVKM come from the germline V gene. Trimming took 8 bases from V and 0 from J, leaving 14 bases between them. The chain's CDR3 is CASGVRPSSGNTIYF. CDR3 DNA: TGTGCCAGCGGCGTCCGGCCCAGCTCTGGAAACACCATATATTTT.

The chain uses TRBV7-9 and TRBJ2-2; D remains ambiguous. Deletions cut 5 bases from V and 5 bases from J, with 9 bases between. CDR1 SEHNR and CDR2 FQNEAQ come from the germline V gene (reference sequence). The CDR3 sequence is 13 residues long. The CDR3 region is CASSPEQTGELFF. The DNA for the CDR3 is TGTGCCAGCAGCCCGGAGCAAACCGGGGAGCTGTTTTTT.

This clonotype was observed a few times. The chain carries TRBV6-1 and TRBJ1-1, with 7 bases identical to TRBD1. CDR1 and CDR2 (germline): MNHNS, SASEGT. This CDR3 contains 13 residues. Germline trimming cut 6 bases from V and 12 bases from J; bases unmatched to any gene: 13. The chain's CDR3 is CASSSGEGAQSFF. The CDR3 DNA reads TGTGCCAGCAGCTCCGGGGAGGGGGCGCAATCTTTCTTT.

The V call is TRBV27, the J call TRBJ2-1; 11 bases match TRBD2. V trimming: 4 bases; J trimming: 6 bases; junction bases outside the gene matches: 5. The germline gives CDR1 MNHEY, CDR2 SMNVEV (reference sequence). The CDR3 spans 15 residues. The CDR3 reads CASSSLAGGSNEQFF. DNA of the CDR3: TGTGCCAGCAGTTCCCTAGCGGGAGGTTCCAATGAGCAGTTCTTC.

The table lists this clonotype with a count of one. V gene TRBV10-3 combines with J gene TRBJ2-5; 9 bases are a match to TRBD1. Trimming cost V 5 bases and J 5 bases; bases outside gene matches: 9. The germline V gene encodes CDR1 ENHRY and CDR2 SYGVKD. The CDR3 length is 15 residues. The CDR3 nucleotides read TGTGCCATCAGTTTAGGACAGGGGTTGGGTGAGACCCAGTACTTC. The encoded protein is CAISLGQGLGETQYF.

The V and J genes are TRBV6-5 and TRBJ2-1, with D unresolved. The V gene's germline CDR1 is MNHEY and CDR2 SVGAGI. V lost 4 bases, J lost 0 bases, and 10 bases lay in between. The length of the CDR3 is 15 residues. The DNA of the CDR3 is TGTGCCAGCAGTTCCCAGTCGAGCTCCTACAATGAGCAGTTCTTC. It is translated as CASSSQSSSYNEQFF.

In its sample, this clonotype was seen once. The CDR3 loop reads CASSHHRGLAGEGEQYF. In DNA form, the CDR3 reads TGTGCCAGCAGCCATCACCGGGGACTAGCGGGAGAGGGGGAGCAGTACTTC. The V gene is TRBV14, the J gene TRBJ2-7; 14 bases match TRBD2. Looked up from germline, CDR1 is SGHDN and CDR2 is FVKESK. The V segment lost 3 bases and the J segment 7 bases; nucleotides outside the gene matches: 11. This CDR3 has 17 residues. The variable domain in full, completed from reference TRBV14 and TRBJ2-7, reads EAGVTQFPSHSVIEKGQTVTLRCDPISGHDNLYWYRRVMGKEIKFLLHFVKESKQDESGMPNNRFLAERTGGTYSTLKVQPAELEDSGVYFCASSHHRGLAGEGEQYFGPGTRLTVT.

The chain has TRBV20-1 and TRBJ2-1; D gene ambiguous. Per germline, CDR1 DFQATT and CDR2 SNEGSKA (reference sequence). V gave up 2 bases and J gave up 2 bases, with 10 bases separating them. The CDR3 spans 14 residues. The CDR3 DNA follows: TGCAGTGCTAGATCACAGCCTACCTACAATGAGCAGTTCTTC. Translation: CSARSQPTYNEQFF.

The DNA for the CDR3 is TGTGCCAGCACCCGAACCTTAGCGGGATACAGAAGCACAGATACGCAGTATTTT. Translating gives CASTRTLAGYRSTDTQYF. J is TRBJ2-3 and V is TRBV27; TRBD2 matches 8 bases. Unmatched junction bases numbered 15, after V lost 7 bases and J lost 0 bases. CDR1 is MNHEY, CDR2 SMNVEV, per germline (reference sequence). CDR3 length: 18 residues.

This clonotype is termed medium-sized (0.01 to 0.1%). The CDR3 DNA reads TGCAGTGCTTATAGAGGAGAGACCCAGTACTTC. This encodes CSAYRGETQYF. This chain links TRBV20-1 with TRBJ2-5, with D unresolved. Germline V gene lookup returns CDR1 DFQATT and CDR2 SNEGSKA (reference sequence). The V end lost 5 bases, the J end lost 4 bases, and 8 bases lay between the germline ends. The CDR3 loop spans 11 amino acids.

The chain has TRBV28 and TRBJ2-5; maybe TRBD1 (5 bases). This CDR3 is built from 15 residues. From germline, CDR1 is MDHEN and CDR2 SYDVKM. The V gene lost 2 bases and the J gene lost 0 bases, with 10 bases spanning the gap. DNA for the CDR3: TGTGCCAGCAGTTTACTTACAGGAAACCAAGAGACCCAGTACTTC. Protein sequence: CASSLLTGNQETQYF.

This sequence joins TRBV7-8 and TRBJ2-7; the D is unclear. Germline V gene lookup returns CDR1 SGHVS and CDR2 FQNEAQ. The CDR3 length is 11 residues. V was trimmed by 1 base and J by 9 bases, leaving 7 bases between them. CDR3 protein: CASSLEGGQYF. DNA of the CDR3: TGTGCCAGCAGCTTAGAGGGCGGGCAGTACTTC.

This chain links TRBV10-3 with TRBJ2-5; 15 nucleotides match TRBD2. With V trimmed by 4 bases and J by 4 bases, 4 bases remained unmatched. Germline V gene lookup returns CDR1 ENHRY and CDR2 SYGVKD. This CDR3 has 16 amino acids. The CDR3 here is CAISGPGLAGGETQYF. The CDR3 nucleotides are TGTGCCATCAGTGGGCCGGGACTAGCGGGAGGAGAGACCCAGTACTTC.

This clonotype occurred a few times. The rearrangement joins TRBV15 to TRBJ2-4; D is unresolved. The germline CDR1 and CDR2 sequences are LNHNV and YYDKDF (reference sequence). Deletions cut 0 bases from V and 1 base from J, with 4 bases between. The CDR3 extends over 14 amino acids. CDR3 nucleotide sequence: TGTGCCACCAGCAGAGAGGCGGCCAAAAACATTCAGTACTTC. As protein: CATSREAAKNIQYF.

The table lists this clonotype with a few counts. This rearrangement joins TRBV6-8 to TRBJ2-5, with D perhaps TRBD1 (6 bases). Trimming removed 0 bases from V and 1 base from J, with 15 bases in between. Per germline, CDR1 MNHGY and CDR2 SAAAGT. This CDR3 has 17 amino acids. CDR3 coding DNA: TGTGCCAGCAGTTACTCGGGGGCTGCGGAGCGCCAAGAGACCCAGTACTTC. Its protein is CASSYSGAAERQETQYF.

The rearrangement joins TRBV20-1 to TRBJ1-1, with D unresolved. The CDR3 has 14 amino acids. Germline assignment: CDR1 DFQATT and CDR2 SNEGSKA (reference sequence). The V and J ends lost 3 bases and 0 bases respectively, with 11 bases between them. The CDR3 is CSASNGGMNTEAFF. The DNA for the CDR3 is TGCAGTGCTAGTAACGGCGGGATGAACACTGAAGCTTTCTTT.

As for this clonotype: At one boundary the junction diverges from the germline segment, which might be a read error. This rearrangement joins TRBV12-3 or TRBV12-4 to TRBJ2-7; D remains unclear. The CDR3 totals 12 residues. The CDR3 region is CASSPDRHEQYF. CDR3 bases: TGTGCCAGCAGTCCAGATCGGCACGAGCAGTATTTC.

The gene calls are TRBV6-1 and TRBJ2-1; D is ambiguous. The CDR3 sequence is 16 residues long. Looked up from germline, CDR1 is MNHNS and CDR2 is SASEGT. V was cut by 2 bases and J by 0 bases, with 11 bases left in between. The CDR3 sequence is CASSESRASSYNEQFF. The CDR3 DNA is TGTGCCAGCAGTGAATCACGGGCTAGCTCCTACAATGAGCAGTTCTTC.

Comments on this clonotype: This clone may be a read error of a much larger clone one base away. Lacking the conserved final phenylalanine or tryptophan, this CDR3 likely reflects a read error. The chain has TRBV20-1 and TRBJ2-4, with 10 positions matching TRBD2. Looked up from germline, CDR1 is DFQATT and CDR2 is SNEGSKA (reference sequence). CDR3 length: 15 amino acids. V gave up 4 bases and J gave up 11 bases; unmatched junction bases: 14. CDR3 nucleotides: TGCAGTGCTACGGGGGCCCTAGCGGGAGCGGTCTTTCAGTACTCC. Translated: CSATGALAGAVFQYS.

With respect to this clonotype: Mismatch with germline at one junction end may stem from a read error. The chain couples TRBV12-3 or TRBV12-4 to TRBJ2-1, with D perhaps being TRBD1 or TRBD2 (5 bases each). The CDR3 sequence is 12 residues long. CDR3 sequence (DNA): TGTGCCAGCAGTTTGATTCAGACAGCGGTAAGGTTC. Its translation is CASSLIQTAVRF.

The chain couples TRBV5-1 to TRBJ1-5, with TRBD1 as a possible D gene (6 bases). This CDR3 has 14 residues. CDR1 is SGHRS and CDR2 is YFSETQ in the germline V gene. Trimming cost V 6 bases and J 5 bases, with 15 bases left between them. In DNA, the CDR3 is TGCGCCAGCATCCCACAGGGCCCCGATCAGCCCCAGCATTTT. This sequence encodes CASIPQGPDQPQHF.

The chain employs TRBV7-9 and TRBJ2-5, with D perhaps being TRBD1 or TRBD2 (5 bases each). Trimming took 5 bases from V and 4 from J, leaving 20 bases between them. Germline lookup yields CDR1 SEHNR and CDR2 FQNEAQ (reference sequence). The CDR3 spans 16 residues. The CDR3 reads CASSLRGVRGSETQYF. CDR3 coding DNA: TGTGCCAGCAGCCTAAGGGGTGTGAGGGGATCAGAGACCCAGTACTTC.